The 28 T cell receptor beta chains listed next were all sequenced from one sample in a study of shared clonotypes between healthy human individuals. Some clones are missing from TCRdb's copy, which holds only in-frame ones; the method was immunoSEQ multiplex PCR. The sample records about 770,000 clones, around 70% being singletons. The sample taken for sequencing was memory CD4+ T cells sorted from blood. Subset indicated: CD45RA-negative fraction. All receptors derive from a woman aged 30 to 39 in good health.

This clone is a singleton in its sample. The chain is built from TRBV27 and TRBJ2-1; the D is unclear. This CDR3 spans 13 amino acids. Germline assignment: CDR1 MNHEY and CDR2 SMNVEV (reference sequence). Trimming cost V 5 bases and J 5 bases, with 10 bases left between them. CDR3 residues: CASSPLDHNEQFF. The DNA of the CDR3 is TGTGCCAGCAGTCCGCTAGACCACAATGAGCAGTTCTTC.

This clone was detected once. Other DNA variants within this sample encode the same CDR3. The J gene is TRBJ1-2, the V gene TRBV6-1, with D tentatively TRBD1 (6 bases). V was pared by 0 bases and J by 2 bases, with 10 bases between. The CDR3 has 15 residues. The germline CDR1 and CDR2 sequences are MNHNS and SASEGT. Here the CDR3 DNA reads TGTGCCAGCAGTGAAGCGCCACAGGGAAACTATGGCTACACCTTC. It is translated as CASSEAPQGNYGYTF.

The V gene is TRBV7-2, the J gene TRBJ2-1, with 8 positions matching TRBD2. This CDR3 comprises 16 residues. The V and J ends lost 3 bases and 9 bases, in that order; junction bases with no gene match: 13. In germline, CDR1 is SGHTA, CDR2 FQGNSA. The DNA of the CDR3 is TGTGCCAGCAGCTTGAGGTCCGGACTAGCTAATGGTGAGCAGTTCTTC. The encoded protein is CASSLRSGLANGEQFF.

The chain combines TRBV5-4 with TRBJ2-1; D not resolved. Germline CDR1 SGHNT, CDR2 YYREEE (reference sequence). This CDR3 region has 12 residues. V lost 4 bases and J lost 5, with 7 bases in between. CDR3: CASSLPHNEQFF. In DNA, the CDR3 is TGTGCCAGCAGCCTCCCTCACAATGAGCAGTTCTTC.

V usage is TRBV5-1 and J usage is TRBJ2-2, with unresolved D. V lost 5 bases to trimming and J lost 0 bases, with 8 bases between them. Germline-derived CDR1 and CDR2 are SGHRS and YFSETQ. There are 14 residues in the CDR3. The chain's CDR3 is CASRWIANTGELFF. The DNA of the CDR3 is TGCGCCAGCAGATGGATTGCGAACACCGGGGAGCTGTTTTTT.

The chain is built from TRBV5-1 and TRBJ2-2; the match to TRBD2 covers 13 bases. V shed 2 bases and J 3 bases; nucleotides not matched to a gene: 16. There are 21 residues in the CDR3. Germline V gives CDR1 SGHRS, CDR2 YFSETQ. As DNA, the CDR3 is TGCGCCAGCAGCTTATTAGGGACAGGGCACGGACTAGCGGGAGACACCGGGGAGCTGTTTTTT. It specifies CASSLLGTGHGLAGDTGELFF. Full variable domain (outside the CDR3, taken from reference TRBV5-1 and TRBJ2-2): KAGVTQTPRYLIKTRGQQVTLSCSPISGHRSVSWYQQTPGQGLQFLFEYFSETQRNKGNFPGRFSGRQFSNSRSEMNVSTLELGDSALYLCASSLLGTGHGLAGDTGELFFGEGSRLTVL.

This rearrangement joins TRBV7-7 to TRBJ2-3; D uncertain. The CDR3 has 13 amino acids. V lost 5 bases, J lost 10 bases, and 16 bases lay in between. Per the germline V gene, CDR1 is SSHAT and CDR2 is FNYEAQ (reference sequence). CDR3 sequence reads: CASSPGPREAQYF. The CDR3 region has the DNA TGTGCCAGCAGCCCGGGCCCGCGAGAGGCGCAGTATTTT. Filled out from reference TRBV7-7 and TRBJ2-3, the complete variable domain reads GAGVSQSPRYKVTKRGQDVTLRCDPISSHATLYWYQQALGQGPEFLTYFNYEAQPDKSGLPSDRFSAERPEGSISTLTIQRTEQRDSAMYRCASSPGPREAQYFGPGTRLTVL.

This chain links TRBV19 with TRBJ2-1, with TRBD2 matching 8 bases. Per the germline V gene, CDR1 is LNHDA and CDR2 is SQIVND (reference sequence). Trimming cost V 1 base and J 7 bases; bases outside gene matches: 6. This CDR3 spans 15 amino acids. CDR3: CASSIAGGALNEQFF. The CDR3 bases are TGTGCCAGTAGTATAGCGGGAGGGGCGTTGAATGAGCAGTTCTTC.

V gene TRBV11-1 combines with J gene TRBJ2-3; D remains ambiguous. Trimming stripped 0 bases from V and 4 bases from J, with 14 bases between. The CDR3 consists of 16 residues. CDR1 and CDR2 from the germline V gene are SGHAT and FQDESV (reference sequence). CDR3: CASSLALFGGADTQYF. CDR3 nucleotide sequence: TGTGCCAGCAGCTTAGCGCTCTTCGGTGGAGCAGATACGCAGTATTTT.

V and J are TRBV19 and TRBJ1-1; D gene unclear. Deletions cut 5 bases from V and 0 bases from J, with 7 bases between. CDR1 and CDR2 from the germline V gene are LNHDA and SQIVND (reference sequence). This CDR3 contains 13 residues. CDR3: CASSRVMNTEAFF. CDR3 coding DNA: TGTGCCAGTAGTCGTGTTATGAACACTGAAGCTTTCTTT.

As regards this clone: Other DNA sequences from this sample encode an identical CDR3 as well. The chain recombines TRBV2 with TRBJ2-7; D is unclear. The V gene lost 3 bases and the J gene lost 3 bases, with 6 bases spanning the gap. Germline lookup yields CDR1 SNHLY and CDR2 FYNNEI. The CDR3 sequence is 12 residues long. CDR3 in amino acids: CASSDLGYEQYF. The CDR3 DNA is TGTGCCAGCAGTGACTTGGGCTACGAGCAGTACTTC.

This clone was detected once. The CDR3: CASSSGQIFYEQYF. The CDR3 bases are TGCGCCAGCAGCTCGGGACAGATTTTTTACGAGCAGTACTTC. V usage is TRBV5-1 and J usage is TRBJ2-7; 7 bases fit TRBD1. The CDR3 extends over 14 amino acids. Germline V lookup: CDR1 SGHRS, CDR2 YFSETQ. After removal of 3 bases from V and 4 bases from J, the junction contained 7 bases not matched to a gene.

The table lists this clone with a few counts. A much more abundant neighbour one base away suggests this may be a read error. The chain joins TRBV4-2 to TRBJ2-7; 7 bases agree with TRBD1. This CDR3 has 13 residues. V lost 5 bases and J lost 1; bases outside the gene matches: 2. CDR1 is LGHNA and CDR2 is YNFKEQ in the germline V gene. DNA of the CDR3: TGTGCCAGCAGCTTACAGGGGTCCTACGAGCAGTACTTC. This translates into CASSLQGSYEQYF.

This chain joins TRBV10-3 and TRBJ2-3; 7 nucleotides agree with TRBD2. Germline CDR1 reads ENHRY; CDR2 reads SYGVKD. The CDR3 covers 14 residues. J was trimmed by 4 bases and V by 6 bases; bases with no gene match: 7. CDR3 DNA sequence: TGTGCCATCAGGCGGGAGTTACCGGCAGATACGCAGTATTTT. Protein sequence: CAIRRELPADTQYF.

This sequence joins TRBV5-1 and TRBJ1-1; D is perhaps TRBD1 (5 bases). This CDR3 comprises 16 residues. Germline CDR1 and CDR2: SGHRS and YFSETQ. V lost 3 bases to trimming and J lost 3 bases, with 18 bases between them. The CDR3 nucleotides are TGCGCCAGCAGCTCCGACGCCGCACAGGCGTACACTGAAGCTTTCTTT. This encodes CASSSDAAQAYTEAFF.

For this clone: The same CDR3 also results from other DNA sequences found in this sample. The chain has TRBV30 and TRBJ2-1, with 12 bases identical to TRBD2. The J segment lost 4 bases and the V segment lost 0 bases, leaving 4 bases of the junction unmatched. Germline CDR1 reads GTSNPN; CDR2 reads SVGIG (reference sequence). The CDR3 loop spans 16 amino acids. CDR3 loop: CAWSVRGLAGYNEQFF. CDR3 nucleotides: TGTGCCTGGAGTGTACGTGGACTAGCGGGGTACAATGAGCAGTTCTTC.

The rearrangement joins TRBV5-5 to TRBJ2-6; D perhaps matches TRBD1 (5 bases). CDR1 is SGHKS, CDR2 YYEKEE, per germline (reference sequence). Trimming removed 7 bases from V and 0 bases from J, with 14 bases in between. The CDR3 consists of 16 residues. The CDR3 spells CASPSQVYSGANVLTF. The DNA of the CDR3 is TGTGCCAGCCCTTCACAGGTCTACTCTGGGGCCAACGTCCTGACTTTC. Based on the CDR3 plus reference TRBV5-5 and TRBJ2-6, the full variable domain is DAGVTQSPTHLIKTRGQQVTLRCSPISGHKSVSWYQQVLGQGPQFIFQYYEKEERGRGNFPDRFSARQFPNYSSELNVNALLLGDSALYLCASPSQVYSGANVLTFGAGSRLTVL.

The V call is TRBV28, the J call TRBJ2-7, with 9 nucleotides matching TRBD2. The V and J ends lost 4 bases and 3 bases, in that order; junction bases with no gene match: 13. Per germline, CDR1 MDHEN and CDR2 SYDVKM. The CDR3 has 17 amino acids. CDR3 loop: CASSSSGTSGLFYEQYF. The CDR3 region has the DNA TGTGCCAGCAGTTCCTCAGGAACTAGCGGGTTATTCTACGAGCAGTACTTC.

The chain is built from TRBV6-6 and TRBJ1-4; D might be TRBD1 (5 bases). This CDR3 is 15 amino acids long. The V end was cut by 0 bases, the J end by 3 bases, with 8 bases between. CDR1 and CDR2 from the germline V gene are MNHNY and SVGAGI (reference sequence). The CDR3 DNA reads as TGTGCCAGCAGTTACTCGATAGGGGCTAATGAAAAACTGTTTTTT. Translating it yields CASSYSIGANEKLFF.

The rearrangement uses TRBV28 and TRBJ1-2, with 7 bases lining up with TRBD1. CDR1 is MDHEN, CDR2 SYDVKM, per germline. The CDR3 extends over 16 amino acids. The V gene end was trimmed by 5 bases and the J gene end by 2 bases; junction bases not matched to a gene: 11. CDR3 protein: CASSPRTGNYNYGYTF. In DNA, the CDR3 is TGTGCCAGCAGTCCCCGGACAGGAAACTACAACTATGGCTACACCTTC.

The rearrangement links TRBV19 to TRBJ1-1; D may be TRBD1 (5 bases). V was trimmed by 4 bases and J by 0 bases, leaving 15 bases between them. The V gene's germline CDR1 is LNHDA and CDR2 SQIVND (reference sequence). There are 16 residues in the CDR3. CDR3: CASSKRVGGMNTEAFF. In DNA, the CDR3 is TGTGCCAGTAGTAAGCGGGTTGGGGGAATGAACACTGAAGCTTTCTTT.

In the case of this clone: A much larger clone differs by one base, so this may be a read error. This rearrangement joins TRBV28 to TRBJ2-3; 12 bases match TRBD2. The V gene end was trimmed by 5 bases and the J gene end by 0 bases; junction bases not matched to a gene: 3. Germline V lookup: CDR1 MDHEN, CDR2 SYDVKM. The CDR3 is 16 residues long. CDR3 sequence reads: CASSLTSGRSTDTQYF. CDR3 nucleotides: TGTGCCAGCAGTCTAACTAGCGGGAGGAGCACAGATACGCAGTATTTT.

The rearrangement joins TRBV7-7 to TRBJ2-5; D is perhaps TRBD1 (7 bases). The germline V and J ends were trimmed by 3 bases and 5 bases, with 10 bases remaining between them. Germline CDR1 and CDR2: SSHAT and FNYEAQ (reference sequence). This CDR3 has 13 amino acids. The CDR3 loop reads CASSFAGGETQYF. Here the CDR3 DNA reads TGTGCCAGCAGCTTTGCAGGGGGGGAGACCCAGTACTTC.

J is TRBJ2-5 and V is TRBV6-5, with 7 bases aligning to TRBD1. The J segment lost 5 bases and the V segment lost 6 bases, leaving 9 bases of the junction unmatched. Germline CDR1 is MNHEY and CDR2 is SVGAGI. This CDR3 comprises 14 residues. CDR3 protein: CASSPLQGFETQYF. The CDR3 DNA reads as TGTGCCAGCAGCCCTTTACAGGGGTTCGAGACCCAGTACTTC.

The chain uses TRBV18 and TRBJ2-3; TRBD1 aligns across 7 bases. V trimming: 2 bases; J trimming: 2 bases; junction bases outside the gene matches: 7. Germline V gene lookup returns CDR1 KGHSH and CDR2 LQKENI. The length of the CDR3 is 16 residues. As DNA, the CDR3 is TGTGCCAGCTCACCAAATTTGGGACAGTACACAGATACGCAGTATTTT. Translated: CASSPNLGQYTDTQYF. The full variable domain, in which reference TRBV18 and TRBJ2-3 provide the parts outside the CDR3, is NAGVMQNPRHLVRRRGQEARLRCSPMKGHSHVYWYRQLPEEGLKFMVYLQKENIIDESGMPKERFSAEFPKEGPSILRIQQVVRGDSAAYFCASSPNLGQYTDTQYFGPGTRLTVL.

The sample holds one count of this clone. The V and J genes are TRBV20-1 and TRBJ2-7, with D perhaps TRBD1 (6 bases). The germline V gene encodes CDR1 DFQATT and CDR2 SNEGSKA (reference sequence). V lost 6 bases to trimming and J lost 6 bases, with 12 bases between them. The CDR3 extends over 11 amino acids. CDR3 sequence reads: CSADRDTEQYF. CDR3 DNA: TGCAGTGCGGACCGGGACACCGAGCAGTACTTC.

CDR3 amino acids: CASSEWVRTTDTQYF. The DNA for the CDR3 is TGTGCCAGCAGTGAGTGGGTAAGGACCACAGATACGCAGTATTTT. The chain uses TRBV27 and TRBJ2-3; D gene uncertain. V was cut by 5 bases and J by 2 bases, with 14 bases left in between. CDR1 is MNHEY and CDR2 is SMNVEV in the germline V gene (reference sequence). The CDR3 is made up of 15 amino acids.

V is TRBV10-3 and J is TRBJ2-3; D is unresolved. Trimming pared 10 bases from V and 2 bases from J, leaving 13 bases between. In germline, CDR1 is ENHRY, CDR2 SYGVKD. The CDR3 sequence is 13 residues long. The CDR3 DNA is TGTGCCACGACACAGTTCCTCACAGATACGCAGTATTTT. It codes for CATTQFLTDTQYF.